The clone carrying this T cell receptor beta chain has at least ten counts. An end of the junction differs from the germline gene, which may be a read error. CDR3 size: 15 residues. Germline CDR1 and CDR2: SNHLY and FYNNEI. This sample is drawn from a study of T cells in Graves' hyperthyroidism and ophthalmopathy. Patients aged 18 to 65 had newly diagnosed hyperthyroidism lasting under 2 months. Uncontrolled infection, other autoimmune disease, pregnancy or lactation disqualified patients from enrolment. Every diagnosis used clinical symptoms, serum thyroxine and TRAb, thyroid ultrasound and orbital computed tomography. RNA transcripts provided the source from which TCR beta CDR3 regions were amplified. During a first-round RT-PCR of the TCR CDR3, the HTBI primer set was used. TCRdb reprocessed the multiplex PCR reads with MiXCR, giving one entry per CDR3 protein. Of hundreds of thousands of distinct CDR3 sequences listed, around 19% are singletons.

The sequence came from a woman between 45 and 60 years old with Graves' hyperthyroidism that later progressed to Graves' ophthalmopathy. The specimen was blood. V is TRBV2 and J is TRBJ2-1, with a tentative D call TRBD2 (5 bases). The CDR3 reads CASSEGGNPYNEQFF. The CDR3 nucleotides read TGTGCCAGCAGCGAAGGAGGCAACCCCTACAATGAGCAGTTCTTC.